The clone carrying this T cell receptor beta chain was seen only once. TCRdb keeps only in-frame clones here, not all; method: immunoSEQ multiplex PCR. The table lists hundreds of thousands of clones, about 88% of them singletons. The length of the CDR3 is 16 residues. V trimming: 5 bases; J trimming: 1 base; junction bases outside the gene matches: 8. Germline-derived CDR1 and CDR2 are SGHTA and FQGNSA. These data are taken from a study of blood T cell repertoires in COVID-19. Recruits, aged about 18 to 95 years, lived in approximately 26 US areas. Participants had their cohort set by participant-reported clinical history.

The specimen was PBMCs or T cells enriched from blood (not recorded which). This sequence was found in a man aged 55 to 70 who had recovered from COVID-19. The rearrangement links TRBV7-2 to TRBJ2-3; 8 bases map to TRBD2. CDR3 loop: CASSPPGLARTDTQYF. In nucleotides, the CDR3 is TGTGCCAGCAGCCCCCCAGGACTAGCCCGCACAGATACGCAGTATTTT.